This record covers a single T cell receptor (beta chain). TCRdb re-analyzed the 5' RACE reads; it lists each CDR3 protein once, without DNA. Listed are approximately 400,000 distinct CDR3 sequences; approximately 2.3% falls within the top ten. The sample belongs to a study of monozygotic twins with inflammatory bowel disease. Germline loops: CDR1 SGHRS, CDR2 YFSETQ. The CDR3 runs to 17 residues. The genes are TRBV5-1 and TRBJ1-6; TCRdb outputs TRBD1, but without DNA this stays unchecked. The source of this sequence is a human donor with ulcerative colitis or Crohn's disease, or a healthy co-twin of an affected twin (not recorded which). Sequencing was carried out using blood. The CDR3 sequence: CASSLLGRRLSNSPLHF.